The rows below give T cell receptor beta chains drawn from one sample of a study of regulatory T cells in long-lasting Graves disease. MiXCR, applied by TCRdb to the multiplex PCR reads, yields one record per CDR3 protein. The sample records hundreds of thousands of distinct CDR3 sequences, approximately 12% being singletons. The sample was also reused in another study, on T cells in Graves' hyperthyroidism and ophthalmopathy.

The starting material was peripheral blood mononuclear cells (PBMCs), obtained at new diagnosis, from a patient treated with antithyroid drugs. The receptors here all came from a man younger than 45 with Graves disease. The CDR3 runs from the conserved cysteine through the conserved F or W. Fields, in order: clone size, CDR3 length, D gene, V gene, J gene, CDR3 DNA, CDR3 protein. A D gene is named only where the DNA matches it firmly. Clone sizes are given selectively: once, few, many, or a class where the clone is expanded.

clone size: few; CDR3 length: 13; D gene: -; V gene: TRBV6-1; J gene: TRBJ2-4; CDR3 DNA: TGTGCCAGCAGCGGGCCCGCCAAAAACATTCAGTACTTC; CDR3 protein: CASSGPAKNIQYF
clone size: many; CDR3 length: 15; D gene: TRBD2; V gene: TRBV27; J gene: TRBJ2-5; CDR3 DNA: TGTGCCAGCAGCCCGGGACTAGCGGCCATGGAGACCCAGTACTTC; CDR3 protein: CASSPGLAAMETQYF
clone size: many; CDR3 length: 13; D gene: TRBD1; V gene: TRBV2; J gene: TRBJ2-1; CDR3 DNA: TGTGCCAGCAGTGAGGGACAGGGAGGTGAGCAGTTCTTC; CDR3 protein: CASSEGQGGEQFF
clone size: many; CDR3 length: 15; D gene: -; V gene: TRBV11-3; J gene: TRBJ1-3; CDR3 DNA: TGTGCCAGCAGGCGTAGGGGTTACGCTGGAAACACCATATATTTT; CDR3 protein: CASRRRGYAGNTIYF
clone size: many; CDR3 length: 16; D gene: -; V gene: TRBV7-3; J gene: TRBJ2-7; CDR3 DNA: TGTGCCAGCAGCTTGCCGGTTGGGATCAGGGCCTACGAGCAGTACTTC; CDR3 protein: CASSLPVGIRAYEQYF
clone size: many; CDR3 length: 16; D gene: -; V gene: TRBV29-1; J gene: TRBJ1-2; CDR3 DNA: TGCAGCGTTGGATCGGAGGTCGAGGTCTCCAACTATGGCTACACCTTC; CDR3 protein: CSVGSEVEVSNYGYTF
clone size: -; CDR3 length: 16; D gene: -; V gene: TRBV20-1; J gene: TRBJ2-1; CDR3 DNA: TGCAGTGCTAGAGATTCTCGCGGGATTACCGTCAATGAGCAGTTCTTC; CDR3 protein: CSARDSRGITVNEQFF
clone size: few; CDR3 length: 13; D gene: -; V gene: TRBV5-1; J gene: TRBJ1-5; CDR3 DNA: TGCGCCAGCAGCTTCGAGGGGAGTCAGCCCCAGCATTTT; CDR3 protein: CASSFEGSQPQHF
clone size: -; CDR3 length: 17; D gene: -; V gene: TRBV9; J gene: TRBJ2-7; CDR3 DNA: TGTGCCAGCAGCGTAGGGACCCTAACTAGGGTTCGACACGAGCAGTACTTC; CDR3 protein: CASSVGTLTRVRHEQYF
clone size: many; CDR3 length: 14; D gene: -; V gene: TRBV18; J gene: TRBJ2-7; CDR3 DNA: TGTGCCAGCTCACACCCCGCGGACGCCTACGAGCAGTACTTC; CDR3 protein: CASSHPADAYEQYF
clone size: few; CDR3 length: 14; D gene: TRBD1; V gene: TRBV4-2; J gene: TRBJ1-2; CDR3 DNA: TGTGCCAGCAGCCGTACGGGACAGCCCTATGGCTACACCTTC; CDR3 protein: CASSRTGQPYGYTF
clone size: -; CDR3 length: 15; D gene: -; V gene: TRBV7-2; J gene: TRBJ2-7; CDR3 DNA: TGTGCCAGCAGCTTAGAAGTGGCCAGGGTGTACGAGCAGTACTTC; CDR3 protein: CASSLEVARVYEQYF
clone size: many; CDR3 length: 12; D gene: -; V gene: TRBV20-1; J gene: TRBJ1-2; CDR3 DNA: TGCAGTGCTACCGGGCAGCTGTATGGCTACACCTTC; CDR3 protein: CSATGQLYGYTF
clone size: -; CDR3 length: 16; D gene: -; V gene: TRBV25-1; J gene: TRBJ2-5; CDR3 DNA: TGTGCCAGCAGTGACCTGGGAGTAGTTGGTGGAGAGACCCAGTACTTC; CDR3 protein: CASSDLGVVGGETQYF
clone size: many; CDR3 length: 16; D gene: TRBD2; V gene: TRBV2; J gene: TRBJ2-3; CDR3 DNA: TGTGCCAGCAGTGATGGAGCGGGAGACGGCACAGATACGCAGTATTTT; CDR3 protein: CASSDGAGDGTDTQYF
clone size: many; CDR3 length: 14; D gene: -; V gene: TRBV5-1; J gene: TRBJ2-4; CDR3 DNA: TGCGCCAGCAGCTTGGGGCCCGGGAAAAACATTCAGTACTTC; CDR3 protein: CASSLGPGKNIQYF
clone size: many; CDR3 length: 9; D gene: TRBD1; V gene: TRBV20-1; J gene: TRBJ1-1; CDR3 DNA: TGCAGTGCTGCCAGGGGGGTTTTCTTT; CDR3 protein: CSAARGVFF
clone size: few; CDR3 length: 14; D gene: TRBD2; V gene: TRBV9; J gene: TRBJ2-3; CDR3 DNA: TGTGCCAGCAGATCACCTGTCGGGGGAGGGGAGTCGTATTTT; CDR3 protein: CASRSPVGGGESYF